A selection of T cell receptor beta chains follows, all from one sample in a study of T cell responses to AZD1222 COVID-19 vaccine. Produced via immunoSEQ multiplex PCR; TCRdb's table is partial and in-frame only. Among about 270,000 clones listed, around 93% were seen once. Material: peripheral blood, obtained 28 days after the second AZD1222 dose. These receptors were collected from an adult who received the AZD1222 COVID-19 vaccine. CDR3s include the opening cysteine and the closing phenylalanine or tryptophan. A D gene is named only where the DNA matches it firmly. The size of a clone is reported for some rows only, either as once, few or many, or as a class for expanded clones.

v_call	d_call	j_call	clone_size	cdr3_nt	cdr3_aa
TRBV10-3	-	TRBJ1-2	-	TGTGCCATCAGTGGCACGACAGTTCCTAACTATGGCTACACCTTC	CAISGTTVPNYGYTF
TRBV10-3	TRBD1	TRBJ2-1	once	TGTGCCATCAGTGAGTCCGAGACAGGGGACAATGAGCAGTTCTTC	CAISESETGDNEQFF
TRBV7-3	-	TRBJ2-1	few	TGTGCCAGCAGCTTACAAACGGGGGATGAGCAGTTCTTC	CASSLQTGDEQFF
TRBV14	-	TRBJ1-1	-	TGTGCCAGCAGCCAAAACGAAGGCACTGAAGCTTTCTTT	CASSQNEGTEAFF
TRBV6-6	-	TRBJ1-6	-	TGTGCCAGCAGGGTGACAGGAAGTAATTCACCCCTCCACTTT	CASRVTGSNSPLHF
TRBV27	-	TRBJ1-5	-	TGTGCCAGCAGTTTGGAGAGGGGTGGCAATCAGCCCCAGCATTTT	CASSLERGGNQPQHF
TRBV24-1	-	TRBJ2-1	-	TGTGCCACCAGTGATTTCCGGTCAGGGCCTGACAATGAGCAGTTCTTC	CATSDFRSGPDNEQFF
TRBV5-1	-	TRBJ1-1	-	TGCGCCAGCAGTTTGGGGGACACTGAAGCTTTCTTT	CASSLGDTEAFF
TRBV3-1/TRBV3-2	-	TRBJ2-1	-	TGTGCCAGCAGCATATCGACAGGCTCTAACAATGAGCAGTTCTTC	CASSISTGSNNEQFF
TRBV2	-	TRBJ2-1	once	TGTGCCAGCACCCCGGGGGCGGTCGGGAATGAGCAGTTCTTC	CASTPGAVGNEQFF
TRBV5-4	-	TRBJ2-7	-	TGTGCCAGCAGCGGCACGACTTCTAGCGAGGTCGAGCAGTACTTC	CASSGTTSSEVEQYF
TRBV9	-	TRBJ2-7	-	TGTGCCAGCAGCGTAGGAAATTCCCACGAGCAGTACTTC	CASSVGNSHEQYF
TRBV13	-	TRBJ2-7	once	TGTGCCAGCAGCTTGGAGACAGCCTACGAGCAGTACTTC	CASSLETAYEQYF
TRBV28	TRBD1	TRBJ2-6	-	TGTGCCAGCAGCCGGGCGACAGGGGGTCGGTCTGGGGCCAACGTCCTGACTTTC	CASSRATGGRSGANVLTF
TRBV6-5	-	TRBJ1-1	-	TGTGCCAGCAGGAGACAGGTGTCGAACACTGAAGCTTTCTTT	CASRRQVSNTEAFF
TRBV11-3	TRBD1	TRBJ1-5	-	TGTGCCAGCAGCGTTATGGGACAGGGGGCTAGGAGCAATCAGCCCCAGCATTTT	CASSVMGQGARSNQPQHF
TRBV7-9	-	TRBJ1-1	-	TGTGCCAGCAGCTTAGCAGGGGAAGGCACTGAAGCTTTCTTT	CASSLAGEGTEAFF
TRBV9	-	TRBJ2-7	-	TGTGCCAGCAGCGTAGAATTGGGCGAGCAGTACTTC	CASSVELGEQYF
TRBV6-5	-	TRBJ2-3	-	TGTGCCAGCAGTTACGAACCTACGGCAGATACGCAGTATTTT	CASSYEPTADTQYF
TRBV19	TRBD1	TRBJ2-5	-	TGTGCCAGTAGTAGGGACAGGCTGTACCAAGAGACCCAGTACTTC	CASSRDRLYQETQYF
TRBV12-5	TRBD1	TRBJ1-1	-	TGTGCTAGTGGTTTAGCCTCAGGGGGGAACACTGAAGCTTTCTTT	CASGLASGGNTEAFF
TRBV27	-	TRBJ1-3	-	TGTGCCAGCAACGTCTTCCGGGACACAGGGTTCTATTTT	CASNVFRDTGFYF
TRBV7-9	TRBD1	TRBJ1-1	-	TGTGCCAGCAGCTGGACAGGGATACAGTTTGACACTGAAGCTTTCTTT	CASSWTGIQFDTEAFF
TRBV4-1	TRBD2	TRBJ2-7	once	TGCGCCAGCAGCCGTCTCCGGGACTATTCCTACGAGCAGTACTTC	CASSRLRDYSYEQYF